This T cell receptor (beta chain) was sequenced during a study of high-grade serous ovarian cancer treatment subgroups. The CDR3 is made up of 13 amino acids. V gave up 6 bases and J gave up 3 bases, with 11 bases separating them. Per the germline V gene, CDR1 is LNHDA and CDR2 is SQIVND (reference sequence). Produced via immunoSEQ multiplex PCR; TCRdb's table is partial and in-frame only. The profile covers under 10,000 clones, with 72% appearing a single time and 5% to 6% taken by the ten largest. This clone has more than one count but fewer than ten. Tumor tissue was taken before any definitive surgery or chemotherapy was given.

The specimen sequenced was tumor tissue. The clonotype originates from a human donor with high-grade serous ovarian cancer. J is TRBJ1-2 and V is TRBV19; no firm D call. CDR3 region: CASSPDGYYGYTF. CDR3 sequence (DNA): TGTGCCAGTAGCCCGGACGGATACTATGGCTACACCTTC.